A selection of T cell receptor beta chains follows, all from one sample in a study of vaccination effects on CD4 cells after COVID-19. Some clones are missing from TCRdb's copy, which holds only in-frame ones; the method was immunoSEQ multiplex PCR. The sample carries 50,000 to 75,000 clones, 65% to 80% recorded once. What these receptors recognize is not known. Here the sequenced sample was CD4+ T cells from PBMCs cultured without peptide, taken before COVID-19 vaccination. The receptors originated from a human donor who received a COVID-19 vaccine. Both conserved end residues are trimmed from each CDR3. D genes are given only for firm matches. The listing skips clone size in some rows; elsewhere it reads once, few, many or a size class.

TRBV3-1/TRBV3-2 | . | . | ASGLWGRDEQF
TRBV18 | once | . | ASSKNENTEAF
TRBV2 | . | . | ASRKGGTNEKLF
TRBV19 | few | TRBD2 | ATRTLGLKRTDTQY
TRBV7-3 | . | . | ASSLMSEDTQY
TRBV10-1 | . | TRBD1 | ASSDHRGMDEKLF
TRBV7-2 | few | . | ASSRYGDPQH
TRBV30 | . | TRBD1 | AWMTGSFNYGYT
TRBV29-1 | . | . | SAIRDTNTEAF
TRBV29-1 | . | . | SIQRAGSTDTQY
TRBV9 | . | TRBD2 | ASSVVSVASGNTGELF
TRBV30 | . | . | AWSVGRAREAYGYT
TRBV5-4 | . | . | ASSLVQNEQF
TRBV6-5 | . | . | ASSSPRGTDTQY
TRBV5-1 | . | . | ASSRLSPNSNEQF
TRBV7-6 | . | TRBD1 | ASSLGQGRYTEAF
TRBV11-2 | . | . | ASSFGSHNEQF
TRBV7-2 | . | TRBD1 | ASSLDAGGDSPLH
TRBV6-5 | . | . | ASRDISGSPLH
TRBV19 | . | . | APPIRTAYQPQH
TRBV2 | . | . | ASSVGLVVGDTQY
TRBV7-8 | . | . | ASSLAFQGSNEQF
TRBV24-1 | . | . | ATSDTGGLTDTQY
TRBV19 | . | TRBD1 | ASIRSGQGASGYT
TRBV18 | . | . | ASSQDSLNTEAF
TRBV12-3/TRBV12-4 | . | TRBD1 | ASSKTGVSPLH
TRBV27 | . | . | ASRSSDATNEKLF
TRBV5-1 | few | TRBD1 | ASSQGQGGPPLH
TRBV6-5 | . | TRBD1 | ASRQTLQGAETQY
TRBV3-1/TRBV3-2 | . | TRBD1 | ASSQGTGGLETQY
TRBV5-6 | few | . | ASRGTSSGELF
TRBV6-5 | . | . | ASRTLDEKLF
TRBV19 | . | . | ASSRSVSSGNTIY
TRBV5-6 | few | TRBD1 | ASSSSDRVWSYNSPLH
TRBV19 | . | . | ASSPLQGSGANVLT
TRBV6-6 | . | TRBD1 | ASKGDRVGNTEAF
TRBV11-2 | . | . | ASSLDLINEQF
TRBV4-1 | . | . | ASSQDQGVSGANVLT
TRBV18 | . | . | ASSEGQNQPQH